The rows below give T cell receptor beta chains drawn from one sample of a study of breast tumors, draining lymph nodes, adjacent tissues. TCRdb re-called the multiplex PCR reads with MiXCR, one entry per CDR3 protein. The sample records around 300,000 distinct CDR3 sequences, 30% being singletons. Sequencing input: axillary lymph node tissue. Every receptor here comes from a female donor with breast cancer. Some clones in this sample may be carry-over from other donors' samples. The CDR3 runs from the conserved cysteine through the conserved F or W. Each record gives: J gene, clone size, V gene, D gene, CDR3 DNA, CDR3 protein. D genes are given only for firm matches. Size is omitted from some rows. Given values are once, few, many or a class for expanded clones.

j_call: TRBJ2-3
clone_size: many
v_call: TRBV24-1
d_call: TRBD2
cdr3_nt: TGTGCCACCAGTGATTTGACTAGCGGGAGGGCCGATACGCAGTATTTT
cdr3_aa: CATSDLTSGRADTQYF

j_call: TRBJ2-5
clone_size: -
v_call: TRBV20-1
d_call: -
cdr3_nt: TGCAGTGCTAGCCATGGGGGGGGGCCTGGGGGTGTAGAGACCCAGTACTTC
cdr3_aa: CSASHGGGPGGVETQYF

j_call: TRBJ1-5
clone_size: many
v_call: TRBV6-1
d_call: -
cdr3_nt: TGTGCCAGCAGTGAAGGGGCACAGCACCATCAGCCCCAGCATTTT
cdr3_aa: CASSEGAQHHQPQHF

j_call: TRBJ2-3
clone_size: many
v_call: TRBV20-1
d_call: -
cdr3_nt: TGCAGTGCGCCGACTGCTCGGGGCACAGATACGCAGTATTTT
cdr3_aa: CSAPTARGTDTQYF

j_call: TRBJ2-5
clone_size: many
v_call: TRBV7-6
d_call: -
cdr3_nt: TGTGCCAGCAGCTTAGAGGGGGCGGGGTACCAAGAGACCCAGTACTTC
cdr3_aa: CASSLEGAGYQETQYF

j_call: TRBJ1-2
clone_size: few
v_call: TRBV6-1
d_call: -
cdr3_nt: TGTGCCAGCAGTGAAGCGCTTCGTTCATCGGGCTATGGCTACACCTTC
cdr3_aa: CASSEALRSSGYGYTF

j_call: TRBJ2-2
clone_size: many
v_call: TRBV10-2
d_call: TRBD2
cdr3_nt: TGCGCCAGCAGGGGGACTAGCGGCCCCATGGGGGAGCTGTTTTTT
cdr3_aa: CASRGTSGPMGELFF

j_call: TRBJ1-6
clone_size: once
v_call: TRBV20-1
d_call: -
cdr3_nt: TGCAGTGCTAGTAAGGACAGTGTCAATTCACCCCTCCACTTT
cdr3_aa: CSASKDSVNSPLHF

j_call: TRBJ1-3
clone_size: -
v_call: TRBV18
d_call: -
cdr3_nt: TGTGCCAGCTCACCATTGCCTAGAGGGGACGACACCGTATATTTT
cdr3_aa: CASSPLPRGDDTVYF

j_call: TRBJ1-1
clone_size: -
v_call: TRBV19
d_call: -
cdr3_nt: TGTGCCTCGTGGCTTGGGCAGGGGCACACTGAAGCTTTCTTT
cdr3_aa: CASWLGQGHTEAFF

j_call: TRBJ1-1
clone_size: -
v_call: TRBV30
d_call: -
cdr3_nt: TGTGCCTGGAGACATCAGCGGACTGAAGCTTTCTTT
cdr3_aa: CAWRHQRTEAFF

j_call: TRBJ2-3
clone_size: -
v_call: TRBV20-1
d_call: -
cdr3_nt: TGCAGTGCTTTAGGGTCCCTGGGGCTAGTGGGAGTGCATGAGCAGTATTTT
cdr3_aa: CSALGSLGLVGVHEQYF

j_call: TRBJ2-1
clone_size: many
v_call: TRBV7-9
d_call: -
cdr3_nt: TGTGCCAGCAGCTTCGCGACAGTCTACAATGAGCAGTTCTTC
cdr3_aa: CASSFATVYNEQFF

j_call: TRBJ2-1
clone_size: few
v_call: TRBV9
d_call: TRBD2
cdr3_nt: TGTGCCAGCAGCGTAGATGCGACTAGCGGGGACAATGCGCAGTTCTTC
cdr3_aa: CASSVDATSGDNAQFF

j_call: TRBJ2-7
clone_size: many
v_call: TRBV6-6
d_call: -
cdr3_nt: TGTGCCAGCACCAAGGAGGGGGCCTCCTACGAGCAGTACTTC
cdr3_aa: CASTKEGASYEQYF

j_call: TRBJ2-1
clone_size: many
v_call: TRBV24-1
d_call: TRBD2
cdr3_nt: TGTGCCACCAGTGGTCTAGCGGGAGACAATGAGCAGTTCTTC
cdr3_aa: CATSGLAGDNEQFF

j_call: TRBJ2-1
clone_size: many
v_call: TRBV24-1
d_call: TRBD2
cdr3_nt: TGTGCCACCAGTGATCAACTAGCGGGAGGGGCAGATGAGCAGTTCTTC
cdr3_aa: CATSDQLAGGADEQFF

j_call: TRBJ2-3
clone_size: many
v_call: TRBV11-3
d_call: -
cdr3_nt: TGTGCCAGCAGCTTAGGGAGGTGGGGCACAGATACGCAGTATTTT
cdr3_aa: CASSLGRWGTDTQYF

j_call: TRBJ1-2
clone_size: -
v_call: TRBV3-1
d_call: -
cdr3_nt: TGTGCCAGCAGCCAAGGTCAGGGAGCATACTATGGCTACACCTTC
cdr3_aa: CASSQGQGAYYGYTF

j_call: TRBJ2-7
clone_size: -
v_call: TRBV29-1
d_call: -
cdr3_nt: TGCAGCTTGGGATCGGACTACGAGCAGTACTTC
cdr3_aa: CSLGSDYEQYF

j_call: TRBJ2-7
clone_size: once
v_call: TRBV6-1
d_call: -
cdr3_nt: TGTGCCAACAGTGAAAGAGTACTAGGGGACGAGCAGTACTTC
cdr3_aa: CANSERVLGDEQYF

j_call: TRBJ1-2
clone_size: few
v_call: TRBV6-5
d_call: TRBD1
cdr3_nt: TGTGCCAGCAGTCACGCACCGGGACAGGGTACATCGGGCTACACCTTC
cdr3_aa: CASSHAPGQGTSGYTF

j_call: TRBJ2-5
clone_size: few
v_call: TRBV6-2/TRBV6-3
d_call: -
cdr3_nt: TGTGCCAGCAGCCGAAGACAGGTAGCCTTCCAAGAGACCCAGTACTTC
cdr3_aa: CASSRRQVAFQETQYF

j_call: TRBJ2-5
clone_size: -
v_call: TRBV19
d_call: -
cdr3_nt: TGTGGTTTGACAGGTAAGTACCAAGAGACCCAGTACTTC
cdr3_aa: CGLTGKYQETQYF

j_call: TRBJ1-4
clone_size: -
v_call: TRBV7-6
d_call: TRBD1
cdr3_nt: TGTGCTAGTTTGCGGACAGGGCTGCATGGTAATGAAAAACTGTTTTTT
cdr3_aa: CASLRTGLHGNEKLFF

j_call: TRBJ1-2
clone_size: -
v_call: TRBV27
d_call: -
cdr3_nt: TGTGCCAGCAGTTTATACCGGGACGGCCGGAAGGGCTACACCTTC
cdr3_aa: CASSLYRDGRKGYTF

j_call: TRBJ2-7
clone_size: -
v_call: TRBV25-1
d_call: -
cdr3_nt: TGTGCCAGCACCACACAGGGCGGCGAGCAGTACTTC
cdr3_aa: CASTTQGGEQYF

j_call: TRBJ2-1
clone_size: many
v_call: TRBV20-1
d_call: TRBD2
cdr3_nt: TGCAGTGCTAGCGGTGGGCTAGCGGGAGGGGCGCAGTTCTTC
cdr3_aa: CSASGGLAGGAQFF

j_call: TRBJ1-1
clone_size: -
v_call: TRBV7-8
d_call: -
cdr3_nt: TGTGCCAGCAGCTTAAAAAGGGCCAGCCTCGGTAACACTGAAGCTTTCTTT
cdr3_aa: CASSLKRASLGNTEAFF

j_call: TRBJ1-3
clone_size: many
v_call: TRBV2
d_call: -
cdr3_nt: TGTGCCAGCAACGGTAACTCTGGAAACACCATATATTTT
cdr3_aa: CASNGNSGNTIYF

j_call: TRBJ2-7
clone_size: -
v_call: TRBV6-6
d_call: -
cdr3_nt: TGTGCCAGCAGTTACCCGGCCGTTCGTTTAATCCGCCTAAACGAGCAGTACTTC
cdr3_aa: CASSYPAVRLIRLNEQYF

j_call: TRBJ1-2
clone_size: many
v_call: TRBV19
d_call: -
cdr3_nt: TGTGCCAGTAGTATACACCAAACGGGGTCTACCTATGGCTACACCTTC
cdr3_aa: CASSIHQTGSTYGYTF

j_call: TRBJ2-7
clone_size: many
v_call: TRBV20-1
d_call: -
cdr3_nt: TGCAGTGCTAAAGGCCCCGTGGCCGGCTACGAGCAGTACTTC
cdr3_aa: CSAKGPVAGYEQYF

j_call: TRBJ1-2
clone_size: many
v_call: TRBV24-1
d_call: TRBD1
cdr3_nt: TGTGCCACCAGTGATCCAGGGGGTGACTATGGCTACACCTTC
cdr3_aa: CATSDPGGDYGYTF

j_call: TRBJ1-5
clone_size: many
v_call: TRBV10-3
d_call: -
cdr3_nt: TGTGCCATCAGTGGGGGTAGCAATCAGCCCCAGCATTTT
cdr3_aa: CAISGGSNQPQHF

j_call: TRBJ1-3
clone_size: many
v_call: TRBV20-1
d_call: -
cdr3_nt: TGCAGTGCTAGCGTCAGGGACTCGGGAAACACCATATATTTT
cdr3_aa: CSASVRDSGNTIYF